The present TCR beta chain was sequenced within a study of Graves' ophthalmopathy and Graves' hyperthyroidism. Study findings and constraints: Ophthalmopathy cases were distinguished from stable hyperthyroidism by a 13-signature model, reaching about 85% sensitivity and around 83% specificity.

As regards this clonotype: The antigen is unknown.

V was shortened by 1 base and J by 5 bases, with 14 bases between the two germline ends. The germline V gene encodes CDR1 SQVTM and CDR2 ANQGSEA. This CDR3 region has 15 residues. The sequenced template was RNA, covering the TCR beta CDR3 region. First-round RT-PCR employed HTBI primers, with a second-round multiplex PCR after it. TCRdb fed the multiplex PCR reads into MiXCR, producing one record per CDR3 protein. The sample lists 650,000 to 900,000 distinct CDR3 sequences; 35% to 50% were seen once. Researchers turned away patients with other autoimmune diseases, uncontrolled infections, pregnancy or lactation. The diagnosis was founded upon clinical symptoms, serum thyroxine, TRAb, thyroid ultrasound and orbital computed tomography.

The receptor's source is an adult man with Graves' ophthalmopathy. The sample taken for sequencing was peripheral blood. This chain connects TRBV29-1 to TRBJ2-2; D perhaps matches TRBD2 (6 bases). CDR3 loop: CSVEVRGGVTGELFF. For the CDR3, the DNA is TGCAGCGTTGAAGTGCGGGGCGGCGTAACCGGGGAGCTGTTTTTT.